This section outlines one T cell receptor beta chain sequence together with its context. A clone one base away is much larger, so this may be a read error. The data derive from a study of regulatory T cells in long-lasting Graves disease. iRepertoire HTBI primers and Arm-PCR of CDR3 regions built TCR beta libraries. TCRdb re-analysed the multiplex PCR reads in MiXCR, keeping a single row per CDR3 protein. The repertoire holds 400,000 to 500,000 distinct CDR3 sequences, with roughly 22% as singletons. Sample time point: persistent/refractory GD, antithyroid drugs over 5 years with positive TRAb. The TCR library used RNA extracted from PBMCs. This clonotype originated in a female donor with Graves disease. Sequencing used peripheral blood mononuclear cells (PBMCs), obtained when the disease was refractory, from a patient treated with antithyroid drugs.

The CDR3 spells CASVPGGMNIEAFF. For the CDR3, the DNA is TGTGCCAGCGTCCCGGGGGGGATGAACATTGAAGCTTTCTTT. The chain joins TRBV6-2 or TRBV6-3 to TRBJ1-1, with D perhaps matching TRBD1 (5 bases). Germline values: CDR1 MNHEY, CDR2 SVGEGT. This CDR3 is built from 14 residues.